One and the same sample provided the 22 T cell receptor beta chains below, sequenced in a study of shared clonotypes between healthy human individuals. Measured with immunoSEQ multiplex PCR; TCRdb has only the in-frame clones, and not every one. The data show roughly 1 million clones, roughly 70% seen once. Sequencing used memory CD4+ T cells sorted from blood. As to subset: CD45RA-negative fraction. The source is a man between 18 and 29 years old in good health.

This sequence joins TRBV10-1 and TRBJ2-3, with unresolved D. The V gene's germline CDR1 is WNHNN and CDR2 SYGVQD (reference sequence). V was pared by 5 bases and J by 0 bases, with 12 bases between. The CDR3 runs to 15 residues. The CDR3, as DNA: TGCGCCAGCAGTCCCCGATGGGGTAGCACAGATACGCAGTATTTT. This translates into CASSPRWGSTDTQYF.

The chain recombines TRBV5-1 with TRBJ2-2; D is uncertain. V lost 4 bases and J 6 bases, leaving 10 bases between the germline ends. The germline gives CDR1 SGHRS, CDR2 YFSETQ. This CDR3 comprises 13 residues. CDR3 sequence reads: CASSGVDAGELFF. The CDR3 DNA reads as TGCGCCAGCAGCGGCGTTGATGCCGGGGAGCTGTTTTTT.

The V gene is TRBV9, the J gene TRBJ1-5; D is uncertain. Germline loops: CDR1 SGDLS, CDR2 YYNGEE. V was pared by 0 bases and J by 8 bases, with 15 bases between. The CDR3 runs 15 residues. The CDR3 spells CASSVDGRVGEPQHF. The CDR3, as DNA: TGTGCCAGCAGCGTAGACGGGAGGGTCGGGGAGCCCCAGCATTTT.

The V call is TRBV29-1, the J call TRBJ2-1; 10 bases match TRBD2. Trimming removed 1 base from V and 3 bases from J; junction bases left unmatched: 6. The length of the CDR3 is 16 residues. In germline, CDR1 is SQVTM, CDR2 ANQGSEA. CDR3 sequence reads: CSVEVRGLASYNEQFF. The CDR3, as DNA: TGCAGCGTTGAAGTCCGGGGACTAGCGAGCTACAATGAGCAGTTCTTC.

This clone was seen only a few times. J is TRBJ2-7 and V is TRBV5-6; 12 nucleotides match TRBD1. The germline V gene encodes CDR1 SGHDT and CDR2 YYEEEE. V lost 4 bases, J lost 5 bases, and 10 bases stayed unmatched. This CDR3 is built from 16 residues. The CDR3 sequence is CASSGPGQGAFHEQYF. As DNA, the CDR3 is TGTGCCAGCAGCGGCCCGGGACAGGGGGCTTTCCACGAGCAGTACTTC.

This sequence joins TRBV11-2 and TRBJ2-5, with 9 nucleotides matching TRBD2. CDR1 and CDR2 from the germline V gene are SGHAT and FQNNGV. V shed 3 bases and J 1 base; nucleotides not matched to a gene: 3. CDR3 length: 15 amino acids. The CDR3 DNA follows: TGTGCCAGCAGCTTTAGCGGGGGACTCCAAGAGACCCAGTACTTC. Translated, it gives CASSFSGGLQETQYF.

The chain is built from TRBV30 and TRBJ2-7; no clear D gene. The CDR3 spans 12 residues. Germline V gene sequence: CDR1 GTSNPN, CDR2 SVGIG (reference sequence). V lost 2 bases to trimming and J lost 4 bases, with 9 bases between them. CDR3 sequence: CAWSPHGYEQYF. DNA of the CDR3: TGTGCCTGGAGTCCTCACGGGTACGAGCAGTACTTC.

The V and J genes are TRBV13 and TRBJ2-6, with D uncertain. Per germline, CDR1 PRHDT and CDR2 FYEKMQ (reference sequence). The V gene lost 9 bases and the J gene lost 0 bases, with 6 bases spanning the gap. The CDR3 is 13 amino acids. The CDR3 protein is CASRISGANVLTF. Here the CDR3 DNA reads TGTGCCAGTAGGATCTCTGGGGCCAACGTCCTGACTTTC. Full variable domain (rest looked up from reference TRBV13 and TRBJ2-6): AAGVIQSPRHLIKEKRETATLKCYPIPRHDTVYWYQQGPGQDPQFLISFYEKMQSDKGSIPDRFSAQQFSDYHSELNMSSLELGDSALYFCASRISGANVLTFGAGSRLTVL.

This chain links TRBV9 with TRBJ2-3, with 7 bases identical to TRBD2. Germline CDR1 SGDLS, CDR2 YYNGEE. With V trimmed by 1 base and J by 8 bases, 7 bases remained unmatched. This CDR3 spans 14 amino acids. This CDR3 reads CASSVSGTLATQYF. Written as DNA, the CDR3 is TGTGCCAGCAGCGTAAGCGGGACCTTGGCTACGCAGTATTTT.

This chain uses TRBV2 with TRBJ2-7; possible D gene TRBD1, 5 bases. V shed 2 bases and J shed 1 base, with 15 bases lying between them. The CDR3 runs 16 residues. CDR1 is SNHLY, CDR2 FYNNEI, per germline. For the CDR3, the DNA is TGTGCCAGCAGTGAATCAGGGCTTTTAGGTTCCTACGAGCAGTACTTC. Amino acids: CASSESGLLGSYEQYF.

The V gene is TRBV5-1, the J gene TRBJ1-4; tentative D call: TRBD1 (6 bases). The CDR3 has 14 amino acids. Looked up from germline, CDR1 is SGHRS and CDR2 is YFSETQ. Trimming left V 5 bases short and J 0 bases short, with 8 bases between. The CDR3 bases are TGCGCCAGCAGACAGGGACCAACTAATGAAAAACTGTTTTTT. This translates into CASRQGPTNEKLFF.

The rearrangement links TRBV13 to TRBJ2-3; tentative D call: TRBD2 (7 bases). V was cut by 3 bases and J by 5 bases, with 21 bases left in between. CDR1 and CDR2 (germline): PRHDT, FYEKMQ (reference sequence). The CDR3 loop spans 17 amino acids. In nucleotides, the CDR3 is TGTGCCAGCAGCTTGTCCACTGAGGGGGGGCTGGTAGATACGCAGTATTTT. It translates to CASSLSTEGGLVDTQYF. Based on the CDR3 plus reference TRBV13 and TRBJ2-3, the full variable domain is AAGVIQSPRHLIKEKRETATLKCYPIPRHDTVYWYQQGPGQDPQFLISFYEKMQSDKGSIPDRFSAQQFSDYHSELNMSSLELGDSALYFCASSLSTEGGLVDTQYFGPGTRLTVL.

This clone was recorded a few times. The V and J genes are TRBV6-5 and TRBJ2-7; D gene ambiguous. Germline V lookup: CDR1 MNHEY, CDR2 SVGAGI. This CDR3 is 14 amino acids long. Trimming stripped 7 bases from V and 7 bases from J, with 20 bases between. The CDR3 region is CASISGPAGREQYF. The CDR3 DNA reads TGTGCCAGCATCTCCGGGCCCGCCGGAAGGGAGCAGTACTTC.

The V call is TRBV5-1, the J call TRBJ2-6; D remains ambiguous. Per the germline V gene, CDR1 is SGHRS and CDR2 is YFSETQ. The length of the CDR3 is 16 residues. Trimming left V 4 bases short and J 2 bases short, with 13 bases between. The CDR3 loop reads CASSRNGEAGANVLTF. The CDR3 region has the DNA TGCGCCAGCAGCCGCAACGGTGAGGCTGGGGCCAACGTCCTGACTTTC.

This chain connects TRBV7-2 to TRBJ2-4, with 7 bases identical to TRBD2. The CDR3 is 15 residues long. V lost 3 bases, J lost 1 base, and 3 bases stayed unmatched. Germline V gene lookup returns CDR1 SGHTA and CDR2 FQGNSA. In nucleotides, the CDR3 is TGTGCCAGCAGCTTGAACGGGGGGGCCAAAAACATTCAGTACTTC. Its translation is CASSLNGGAKNIQYF.

The chain employs TRBV6-6 and TRBJ1-5; D ambiguous. Trimming cost V 0 bases and J 6 bases, with 9 bases left between them. This CDR3 spans 14 amino acids. Germline values: CDR1 MNHNY, CDR2 SVGAGI (reference sequence). The CDR3 nucleotides are TGTGCCAGCAGTTACTCGATAAGTGGTCAGCCCCAGCATTTT. Its translation: CASSYSISGQPQHF.

This chain uses TRBV9 with TRBJ2-3; D gene unclear. The CDR3 sequence is 16 residues long. Germline V gene data show CDR1 as SGDLS and CDR2 as YYNGEE. Trimming left V 0 bases short and J 1 base short, with 12 bases between. The CDR3 is CASSVEDRRGTDTQYF. The CDR3 DNA sequence: TGTGCCAGCAGCGTAGAGGACCGAAGGGGCACAGATACGCAGTATTTT.

This clone appeared a few times. The chain combines TRBV18 with TRBJ2-7; 10 nucleotides line up with TRBD1. CDR1 is KGHSH and CDR2 is LQKENI in the germline V gene. Trimming at V came to 0 bases and at J to 5 bases, leaving 4 bases not matched to a gene. This CDR3 has 15 amino acids. CDR3 DNA: TGTGCCAGCTCACCACCTAGGGGACAGGGGAACGAGCAGTACTTC. The encoded protein is CASSPPRGQGNEQYF.

V gene TRBV5-1 combines with J gene TRBJ2-3, with D perhaps given as TRBD1 or TRBD2 (6 bases each). CDR3 length equals 14 residues. The V end was cut by 5 bases, the J end by 4 bases, with 14 bases between. The V gene's germline CDR1 is SGHRS and CDR2 YFSETQ. The CDR3 is CASRLTGAADTQYF. The CDR3 region has the DNA TGCGCCAGCAGACTCACGGGGGCAGCAGATACGCAGTATTTT.

In its sample, this clone was seen a few times. The chain links TRBV6-1 to TRBJ1-6; TRBD1 might be the D (5 bases). The germline V and J ends were trimmed by 3 bases and 6 bases, with 12 bases remaining between them. CDR3 length equals 15 residues. Germline CDR1 and CDR2: MNHNS and SASEGT. This CDR3 reads CASSEIGEVNSPLHF. The CDR3 DNA follows: TGTGCCAGCAGTGAGATAGGGGAGGTTAATTCACCCCTCCACTTT.

The V gene is TRBV5-1, the J gene TRBJ2-6; no firm D call. Per the germline V gene, CDR1 is SGHRS and CDR2 is YFSETQ. CDR3 size: 15 residues. V lost 6 bases and J lost 0, with 10 bases in between. This CDR3 is CASMENFSGANVLTF. The CDR3, as DNA: TGCGCCAGCATGGAGAATTTCTCTGGGGCCAACGTCCTGACTTTC.

V is TRBV7-9 and J is TRBJ1-2; D is unresolved. Trimming cost V 8 bases and J 8 bases, with 15 bases left between them. Germline V gene lookup returns CDR1 SEHNR and CDR2 FQNEAQ (reference sequence). The CDR3 is made up of 12 amino acids. CDR3 loop: CASAPVGEGYTF. In DNA form, the CDR3 reads TGTGCCAGCGCCCCGGTCGGGGAGGGCTACACCTTC.